The present entry profiles one T cell receptor (beta chain) with its context. Antigen unknown. This table comes from immunoSEQ multiplex PCR, and its TCRdb copy is limited to in-frame clones, with some not included. Among over 200,000 clones listed, roughly 90% were seen once. Noted treatment: roughly 18 received Ad26.COV2.S at low or high dose, single or two shots; a few received placebo; per-sample allocation not given. Repertoires come from day 63 after the first vaccine or placebo injection. Spike of the Wuhan-strain SARS-CoV-2 was expressed by an Ad26 vector, which formed the vaccine. The record originates from a study of Ad26.COV2.S vaccination and SARS-CoV-2 variants. In the study overall: Vaccine-arm donor from the placebo-controlled COV1001 Ad26.COV2.S trial. Study findings and constraints: The authors reported substantial breadth in spike-specific CD8+ and CD4+ T cell responses after vaccination. Comparable non-spike TCR breadth was observed in vaccine and placebo recipients.

Germline-derived CDR1 and CDR2 are SGHTA and FQGNSA. The CDR3 runs to 13 residues. V was cut by 4 bases and J by 6 bases, with 13 bases left in between. The chain combines TRBV7-2 with TRBJ2-7, with D perhaps TRBD2 (5 bases). This sequence was found in a person between 18 and 60 years old who received the Ad26.COV2.S COVID-19 vaccine or a placebo. The source material was peripheral blood, sampled in a trial of Ad26.COV2.S vaccine versus placebo. For the CDR3, the DNA is TGTGCCAGCAGCTCCCTCGGGGTCGGCGAGCAGTACTTC. Translation gives CASSSLGVGEQYF.